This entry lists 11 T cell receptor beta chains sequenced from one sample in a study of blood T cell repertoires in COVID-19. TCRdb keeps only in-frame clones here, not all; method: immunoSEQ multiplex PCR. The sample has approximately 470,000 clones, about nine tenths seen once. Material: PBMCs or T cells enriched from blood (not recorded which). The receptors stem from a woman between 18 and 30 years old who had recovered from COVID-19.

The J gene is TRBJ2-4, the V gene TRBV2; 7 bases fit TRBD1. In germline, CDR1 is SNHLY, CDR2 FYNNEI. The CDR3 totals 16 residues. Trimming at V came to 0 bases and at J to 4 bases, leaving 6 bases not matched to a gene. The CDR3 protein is CASSEATGRFKNIQYF. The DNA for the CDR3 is TGTGCCAGCAGTGAAGCGACAGGGCGTTTTAAAAACATTCAGTACTTC.

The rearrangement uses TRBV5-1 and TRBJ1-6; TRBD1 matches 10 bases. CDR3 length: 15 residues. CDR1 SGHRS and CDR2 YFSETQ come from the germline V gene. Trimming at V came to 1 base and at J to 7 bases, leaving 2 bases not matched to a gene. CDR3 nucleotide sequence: TGCGCCAGCAGCTTGCAGACAGGGGGCAATTCACCCCTCCACTTT. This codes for CASSLQTGGNSPLHF.

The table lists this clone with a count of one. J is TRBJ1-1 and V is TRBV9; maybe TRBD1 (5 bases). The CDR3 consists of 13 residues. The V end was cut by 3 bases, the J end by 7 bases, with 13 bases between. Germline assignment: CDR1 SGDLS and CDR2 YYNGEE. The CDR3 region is CASSAGDASEAFF. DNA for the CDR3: TGTGCCAGCAGCGCGGGGGACGCAAGTGAAGCTTTCTTT.

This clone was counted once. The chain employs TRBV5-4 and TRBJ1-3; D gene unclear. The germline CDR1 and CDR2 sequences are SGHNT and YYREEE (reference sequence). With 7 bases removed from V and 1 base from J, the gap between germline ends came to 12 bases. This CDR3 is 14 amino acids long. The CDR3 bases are TGTGCCAGCTCACGAAGGGAGTCTGGAAACACCATATATTTT. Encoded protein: CASSRRESGNTIYF. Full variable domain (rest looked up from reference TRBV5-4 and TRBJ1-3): ETGVTQSPTHLIKTRGQQVTLRCSSQSGHNTVSWYQQALGQGPQFIFQYYREEENGRGNFPPRFSGLQFPNYSSELNVNALELDDSALYLCASSRRESGNTIYFGEGSWLTVV.

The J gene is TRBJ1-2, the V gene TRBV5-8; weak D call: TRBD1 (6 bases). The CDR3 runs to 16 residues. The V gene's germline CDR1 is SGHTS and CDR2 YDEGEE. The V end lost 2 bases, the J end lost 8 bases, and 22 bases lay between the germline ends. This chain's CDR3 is CASSFDPPTQGRGYTF. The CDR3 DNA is TGTGCCAGCAGCTTTGATCCACCAACTCAGGGGAGAGGCTACACCTTC.

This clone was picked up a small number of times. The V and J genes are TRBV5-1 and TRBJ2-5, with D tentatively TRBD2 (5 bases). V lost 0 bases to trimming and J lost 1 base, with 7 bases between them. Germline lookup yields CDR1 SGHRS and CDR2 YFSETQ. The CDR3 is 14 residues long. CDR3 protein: CASSLGGIQETQYF. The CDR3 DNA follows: TGCGCCAGCAGCTTGGGAGGGATCCAAGAGACCCAGTACTTC.

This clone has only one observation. In DNA, the CDR3 is TGTGCCAGCGGGGGAGGGGTTTCCTACGAGCAGTACTTC. The encoded protein is CASGGGVSYEQYF. The rearrangement links TRBV7-9 to TRBJ2-7; 7 bases line up with TRBD2. Germline V gene lookup returns CDR1 SEHNR and CDR2 FQNEAQ (reference sequence). The ends lost 8 bases at V and 1 base at J; junction bases unmatched: 5. The CDR3 sequence is 13 residues long.

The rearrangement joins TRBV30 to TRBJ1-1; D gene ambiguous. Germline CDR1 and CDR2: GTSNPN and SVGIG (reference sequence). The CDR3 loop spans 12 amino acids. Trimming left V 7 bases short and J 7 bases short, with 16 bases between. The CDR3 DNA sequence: TGTGCCTTTAGGAGTGGGCGGGGTGAAGCTTTCTTT. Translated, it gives CAFRSGRGEAFF.

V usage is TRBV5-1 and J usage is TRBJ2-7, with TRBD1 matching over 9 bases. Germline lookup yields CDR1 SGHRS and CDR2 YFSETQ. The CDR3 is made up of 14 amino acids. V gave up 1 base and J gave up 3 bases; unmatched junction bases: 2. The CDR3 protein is CASSLRQGDYEQYF. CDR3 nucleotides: TGCGCCAGCAGCTTGCGACAGGGGGACTACGAGCAGTACTTC.

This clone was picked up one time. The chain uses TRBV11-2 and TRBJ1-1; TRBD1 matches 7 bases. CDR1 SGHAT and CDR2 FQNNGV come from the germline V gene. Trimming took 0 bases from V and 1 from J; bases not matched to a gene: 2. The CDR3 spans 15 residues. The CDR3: CASSLERGPNTEAFF. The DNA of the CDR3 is TGTGCCAGCAGCTTAGAAAGGGGGCCGAACACTGAAGCTTTCTTT. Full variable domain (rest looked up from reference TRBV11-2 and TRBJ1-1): EAGVAQSPRYKIIEKRQSVAFWCNPISGHATLYWYQQILGQGPKLLIQFQNNGVVDDSQLPKDRFSAERLKGVDSTLKIQPAKLEDSAVYLCASSLERGPNTEAFFGQGTRLTVV.

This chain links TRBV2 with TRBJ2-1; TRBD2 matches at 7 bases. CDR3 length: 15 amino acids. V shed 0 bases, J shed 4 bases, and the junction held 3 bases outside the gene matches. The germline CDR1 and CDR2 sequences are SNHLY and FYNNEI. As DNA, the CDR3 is TGTGCCAGCAGTGAAGCGCGGCGGGGGTACAATGAGCAGTTCTTC. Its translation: CASSEARRGYNEQFF.